This TCR beta chain appears in the sequencing data of a study of neurological immune-mediated disorders. Study observations and caveats: In HTLV-1-associated myelopathy, TCR clonal expansion was greatest, and in multiple sclerosis it was least, below healthy controls.

It was from 2 million PBMCs stored at -80 C that the unsorted libraries were obtained. Comments on this clonotype: What it binds is not known. This may stem from a read error, because a much larger clone lies one nucleotide away.

Trimming pared 2 bases from V and 9 bases from J, leaving 8 bases between. Germline V gene sequence: CDR1 ENHRY, CDR2 SYGVKD. CDR3 length equals 12 residues. By 5'RACE with 10-nucleotide random UMIs, the cDNA was made. Every sequencing run drew on 15-18 subjects and yielded over 170 million TCR-beta sequences. A single record per CDR3 protein comes from TCRdb applying MiXCR to the 5' RACE reads. This sample has tens of thousands of distinct CDR3 sequences, with 20% to 30% found just once. This chain connects TRBV10-3 to TRBJ1-5; a weak D match, TRBD1 (5 bases). The material sequenced was PBMCs. The TCR originated in a woman between 70 and 85 years old in good health. The CDR3 spells CAISEGGRPQHF. CDR3 DNA sequence: TGTGCCATCAGTGAGGGGGGACGGCCCCAGCATTTT.